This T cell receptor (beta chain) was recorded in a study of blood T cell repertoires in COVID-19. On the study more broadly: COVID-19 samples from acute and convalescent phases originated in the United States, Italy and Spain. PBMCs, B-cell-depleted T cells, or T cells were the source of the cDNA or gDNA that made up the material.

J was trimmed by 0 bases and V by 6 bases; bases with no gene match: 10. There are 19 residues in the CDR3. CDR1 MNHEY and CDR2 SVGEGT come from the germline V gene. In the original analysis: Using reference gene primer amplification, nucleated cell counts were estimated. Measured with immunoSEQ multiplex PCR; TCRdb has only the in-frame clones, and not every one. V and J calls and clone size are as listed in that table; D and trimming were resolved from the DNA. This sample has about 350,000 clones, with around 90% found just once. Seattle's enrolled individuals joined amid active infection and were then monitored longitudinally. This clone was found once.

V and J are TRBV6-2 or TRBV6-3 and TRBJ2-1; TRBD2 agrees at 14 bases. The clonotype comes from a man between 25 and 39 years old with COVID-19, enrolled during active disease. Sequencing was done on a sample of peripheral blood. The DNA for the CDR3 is TGTGCCAGCAGCCCGACTAGCGGGAGGGCGAAAGTCTCCTACAATGAGCAGTTCTTC. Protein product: CASSPTSGRAKVSYNEQFF.